This paragraph covers one TCR beta chain sequence. The antigen remains undetermined. It was CD45RO-negative cells, positively selected for CCR7, that made up naive CD8 cells, with terminally differentiated effector memory CD45RA+ cells excluded. The data originate from a study of shared clonotypes between healthy human individuals. Points from the study as a whole: When compared with the clonotypes that were shared by all four sorted-subset donors, the non-shared clonotypes turned out to have lower generation probabilities.

The CDR3 length is 17 residues. Germline values: CDR1 SGHTA, CDR2 FQGNSA. V shed 0 bases and J 8 bases; nucleotides not matched to a gene: 10. Deep was the level at which the assay was run. The table came from immunoSEQ multiplex PCR; TCRdb's copy has only in-frame clones and leaves some out. The data show around 700,000 clones, roughly 94% seen once. The V and J genes are TRBV7-2 and TRBJ1-6; TRBD1 matches at 7 bases. This clonotype originated in a man in his thirties or forties in good health. Sequences were obtained from naive CD8+ T cells sorted from blood. The CDR3 sequence is CASSLAQGGLVDSPLHF. CDR3 coding DNA: TGTGCCAGCAGCTTAGCCCAGGGGGGCTTAGTGGATTCACCCCTCCACTTT.